This entry concerns a single TCR beta chain. No antigen is known for it. The germline gives CDR1 MNHNY, CDR2 SVGAGI (reference sequence). V was clipped by 1 base and J by 12 bases, with 10 bases between them. The CDR3 has 11 amino acids. This specimen belongs to a study of cytomegalovirus exposure and HLA in healthy donors. Points from the study as a whole: Most subjects' HLA-A and HLA-B alleles were reportedly predicted from TCR beta sequences.

PCR employed 60 Vbeta and 13 Jbeta primers. Profiled with immunoSEQ multiplex PCR; TCRdb holds only in-frame clones, not every one. The table has 95,000 to 130,000 clones, 81% seen once. V usage is TRBV6-6 and J usage is TRBJ2-7, with TRBD2 as a possible D gene (5 bases). The specimen sequenced was PBMCs. The clonotype was recovered from a woman in her twenties or thirties in good health and CMV-seronegative. The CDR3 nucleotides read TGTGCCAGCAGTTACTTGGACTTAGCGTACTTC. This translates into CASSYLDLAYF.